This T cell receptor beta chain was identified during a study of blood T cell repertoires in COVID-19. Study background: PBMCs, B-cell-depleted T cells, or T cells were the source of the cDNA or gDNA that made up the material.

Authors' methods: Researchers report that nucleated cell counts were estimated from reference gene primer amplification. The data were produced by immunoSEQ multiplex PCR, yet TCRdb's version contains in-frame clones alone and is incomplete. The V and J calls and the clone size are those of that table, but D and trimming were determined from the DNA. The sample has about 55,000 clones, around 88% seen once. Trimming removed 7 bases from V and 4 bases from J, with 13 bases in between. CDR3 size: 13 residues. Germline V CDR1 and CDR2: MDHEN, SYDVKM. The sequence was collected from an elderly woman with acute or convalescent COVID-19. Sequenced: peripheral blood. This rearrangement joins TRBV28 to TRBJ1-2; no reliable D call. CDR3 sequence: CASTHTMAYGYTF. CDR3 nucleotides: TGTGCCAGCACCCATACGATGGCCTATGGCTACACCTTC.